The clone carrying this T cell receptor (beta chain) appeared a few times. A single record per CDR3 protein comes from TCRdb applying MiXCR to the 5' RACE reads. The data hold 280,000 or so distinct CDR3 sequences, with 8.2% observed a single time. This entry comes from a study of T-cell memory formation after mild COVID-19. Study in general: Each donor largely had its own TCR clusters.

J was trimmed by 0 bases and V by 0 bases; bases with no gene match: 5. CDR3 length equals 16 residues. Germline V lookup: CDR1 SGHRS, CDR2 YFSETQ. The sample was PBMCs or a T cell subset sorted from them (not recorded which). This chain links TRBV5-1 with TRBJ1-1, with 7 bases that match TRBD1. The clonotype originates from a young man who had mild COVID-19 (a few samples of this study predate the infection). Cell type and time point are not known. The CDR3 reads CASSLGPTGLNTEAFF. In DNA, the CDR3 is TGCGCCAGCAGCTTGGGTCCGACAGGGCTGAACACTGAAGCTTTCTTT.